This T cell receptor beta chain was found in a study of cytomegalovirus exposure and HLA in healthy donors. The CDR3 has 20 residues. Germline V gene sequence: CDR1 SGHNT, CDR2 YYREEE (reference sequence). Losses at the gene ends were 4 bases for V and 4 bases for J; bases not matched to a gene: 17. The PCR was carried out with 60 Vbeta primers and 13 Jbeta primers. Clones were read by immunoSEQ multiplex PCR, and TCRdb kept only the in-frame ones, dropping some. This sample has around 170,000 clones, with 65% to 85% found just once. The chain joins TRBV5-4 to TRBJ2-1; 13 bases agree with TRBD2. The sequenced sample was PBMCs. This clonotype was sampled from a girl aged 5-17 years in good health and CMV-seropositive. The CDR3 here is CASSPKLAGGPLNPYNEQFF. DNA of the CDR3: TGTGCCAGCAGCCCTAAACTAGCGGGAGGGCCGCTGAACCCTTACAATGAGCAGTTCTTC.